Below are 16 T cell receptor beta chains sequenced from a single sample in a study of beta chain features in type 1 diabetes. Antigens for these TCRs are unknown. Study results and limitations: A moderate, significant TCRB CDR3 shortening appeared in type 1 diabetes across four CD4+ subsets.

Reverse transcription of all isolated RNA meant that expressed TCRB transcripts were sequenced. Here immunoSEQ multiplex PCR was the method, and the copy in TCRdb shows in-frame clones only, minus some. The sample records 500,000 to 800,000 clones, over 10% being singletons. Sequences were obtained from naive CD4+ T cells from blood. The receptors come from a man between 25 and 39 years old with type 1 diabetes.

In its sample, this clone was seen a few times. This chain uses TRBV7-2 with TRBJ1-5; D unresolved. The CDR3 has 14 residues. The V gene lost 7 bases and the J gene lost 4 bases, with 14 bases spanning the gap. Germline V gene sequence: CDR1 SGHTA, CDR2 FQGNSA. CDR3 nucleotides: TGTGCCAGCACCGATCTTGTCGCGAATCAGCCCCAGCATTTT. Its translation is CASTDLVANQPQHF.

This clone was counted between two and nine times. This chain joins TRBV6-5 and TRBJ1-5; D gene unclear. Trimming took off 5 bases at V and 1 base at J, with 9 bases between the two ends. This CDR3 region has 14 residues. The germline V gene has CDR1 MNHEY and CDR2 SVGAGI. This CDR3 reads CASSPPGSNQPQHF. The CDR3 nucleotides read TGTGCCAGCAGTCCCCCCGGCAGCAATCAGCCCCAGCATTTT.

This clone showed up just a few times. The CDR3 region has the DNA TGCGCCAGCAGCCCGGACGGCCCGATAAACACTGAAGCTTTCTTT. Residues: CASSPDGPINTEAFF. The chain carries TRBV5-1 and TRBJ1-1, with D hard to call. V lost 4 bases to trimming and J lost 2 bases, with 15 bases between them. The CDR3 is 15 amino acids. Per the germline V gene, CDR1 is SGHRS and CDR2 is YFSETQ.

V is TRBV10-1 and J is TRBJ1-2; D ambiguous. This CDR3 contains 12 residues. Trimming pared 11 bases from V and 4 bases from J, leaving 14 bases between. Germline loops: CDR1 WNHNN, CDR2 SYGVQD (reference sequence). The CDR3 is CARDGIFYGYTF. The CDR3 nucleotides are TGCGCCCGCGACGGGATATTCTATGGCTACACCTTC.

The rearrangement uses TRBV9 and TRBJ2-7; 7 bases are a match to TRBD1. Germline values: CDR1 SGDLS, CDR2 YYNGEE. The V and J ends lost 4 bases and 3 bases, in that order; junction bases with no gene match: 10. The CDR3 is 15 residues long. CDR3 sequence reads: CASSPSPGTDYEQYF. The CDR3 bases are TGTGCCAGCAGCCCTTCACCCGGGACAGACTACGAGCAGTACTTC.

This clone was counted a few times. The genes are TRBV2 and TRBJ1-6; D call uncertain. The germline V gene has CDR1 SNHLY and CDR2 FYNNEI. Between the trimmed V and J ends, which lost 0 bases and 9 bases, there was a span of 6 bases. This CDR3 comprises 13 residues. CDR3 loop: CASSEARGSPLHF. CDR3 bases: TGTGCCAGCAGTGAAGCAAGAGGTTCACCCCTCCACTTT.

This clone was detected only a few times. The rearrangement links TRBV6-6 to TRBJ2-3; 9 nucleotides line up with TRBD2. CDR3 length: 15 amino acids. The V gene end was trimmed by 2 bases and the J gene end by 4 bases; junction bases not matched to a gene: 4. CDR1 is MNHNY and CDR2 is SVGAGI in the germline V gene (reference sequence). CDR3 protein: CASSYAAGGPDTQYF. The CDR3 nucleotides are TGTGCCAGCAGTTACGCGGCGGGGGGGCCAGATACGCAGTATTTT.

V usage is TRBV7-9 and J usage is TRBJ2-1; TRBD1 matches at 7 bases. The CDR3 is 15 amino acids. In germline, CDR1 is SEHNR, CDR2 FQNEAQ (reference sequence). V shed 5 bases, J shed 7 bases, and the junction held 11 bases outside the gene matches. CDR3 region: CASSLTTGRENEQFF. The CDR3 DNA reads TGTGCCAGCAGCCTTACGACAGGGCGCGAGAATGAGCAGTTCTTC.

This clone was seen a handful of times. The CDR3 DNA reads as TGTGCCTGGACGCGATTCGACGGGGCGCGCAATCAGCCCCAGCATTTT. Protein product: CAWTRFDGARNQPQHF. The chain joins TRBV30 to TRBJ1-5; D may be TRBD1 (5 bases). The CDR3 sequence is 16 residues long. Trimming pared 4 bases from V and 2 bases from J, leaving 18 bases between. The germline V gene has CDR1 GTSNPN and CDR2 SVGIG (reference sequence).

As concerns this clone: The same CDR3 is also encoded by other DNA sequences in this sample. The chain links TRBV9 to TRBJ2-1; D is tentatively TRBD1 or TRBD2 (5 bases each). CDR1 is SGDLS and CDR2 is YYNGEE in the germline V gene. The CDR3 runs 14 residues. V lost 0 bases and J 4 bases, leaving 8 bases between the germline ends. The CDR3 DNA reads as TGTGCCAGCAGCGTAGACGGGGCTTACAATGAGCAGTTCTTC. Amino acid sequence: CASSVDGAYNEQFF.

The chain links TRBV7-9 to TRBJ2-6, with D perhaps matching TRBD1 or TRBD2 (5 bases each). Trimming took off 1 base at V and 3 bases at J, with 10 bases between the two ends. Germline V lookup: CDR1 SEHNR, CDR2 FQNEAQ (reference sequence). The CDR3 runs 16 residues. The CDR3 sequence: CASSLVAGSGANVLTF. CDR3 in DNA: TGTGCCAGCAGCTTAGTGGCAGGGAGTGGGGCCAACGTCCTGACTTTC.

The rearrangement uses TRBV6-5 and TRBJ1-5; possible D gene TRBD1, 5 bases. CDR3 size: 14 residues. In germline, CDR1 is MNHEY, CDR2 SVGAGI. Trimming cost V 5 bases and J 7 bases, with 15 bases left between them. The CDR3 reads CASSAQGSWQPQHF. The CDR3 nucleotides read TGTGCCAGCAGTGCCCAGGGTTCGTGGCAGCCCCAGCATTTT.

This clone was seen a handful of times. V gene TRBV25-1 combines with J gene TRBJ2-5, with D uncertain. This CDR3 is built from 14 residues. Deletions cut 1 base from V and 1 base from J, with 7 bases between. CDR1 MGHDK and CDR2 SYGVNS come from the germline V gene. As DNA, the CDR3 is TGTGCCAGCAGTGAATCGCCCGCCCAAGAGACCCAGTACTTC. It specifies CASSESPAQETQYF.

The V and J genes are TRBV5-1 and TRBJ2-7; 7 bases align to TRBD1. J was trimmed by 3 bases and V by 4 bases; bases with no gene match: 4. The CDR3 covers 13 residues. From germline, CDR1 is SGHRS and CDR2 YFSETQ. CDR3 loop: CASSAGTDYEQYF. The CDR3 nucleotides read TGCGCCAGCAGCGCCGGGACAGACTACGAGCAGTACTTC.

This clone was detected only a few times. Mismatch with germline at one junction end may stem from a read error. CDR3 coding DNA: TGTGCCAGCAGCTTGGACCCGGGACAGAGCCTCCGATTC. As protein: CASSLDPGQSLRF. The chain joins TRBV7-8 to TRBJ1-2; 7 nucleotides agree with TRBD1. Germline lookup yields CDR1 SGHVS and CDR2 FQNEAQ. This CDR3 has 13 amino acids.

J is TRBJ2-7 and V is TRBV10-3; 7 nucleotides align to TRBD1. Germline values: CDR1 ENHRY, CDR2 SYGVKD. This CDR3 is 16 amino acids long. V dropped 4 bases and J dropped 0; count of bases not matched to a gene: 9. As DNA, the CDR3 is TGTGCCATCAGTGCCTCGACAGGGCTTAGCTCCTACGAGCAGTACTTC. This encodes CAISASTGLSSYEQYF.